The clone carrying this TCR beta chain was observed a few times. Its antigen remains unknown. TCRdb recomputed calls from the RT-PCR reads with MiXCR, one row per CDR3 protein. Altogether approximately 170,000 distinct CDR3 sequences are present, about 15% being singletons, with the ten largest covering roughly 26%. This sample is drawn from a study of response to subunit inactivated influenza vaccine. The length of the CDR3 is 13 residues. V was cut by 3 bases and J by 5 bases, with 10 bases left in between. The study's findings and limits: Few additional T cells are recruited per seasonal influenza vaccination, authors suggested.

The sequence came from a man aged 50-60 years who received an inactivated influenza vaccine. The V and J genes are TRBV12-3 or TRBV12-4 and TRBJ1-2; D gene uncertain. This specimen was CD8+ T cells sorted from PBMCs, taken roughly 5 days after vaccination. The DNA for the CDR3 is TGTGCCAGCAGTTTGAACAGAAATTATGGCTACACCTTC. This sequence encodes CASSLNRNYGYTF.